Sequencing of this T cell receptor beta chain was carried out in a study of cytomegalovirus exposure and HLA in healthy donors. About the study: An early release of data contained some 80 million unique TCRs, which came from HLA-typed donors. Most donors, about 82% of around 400 genotyped, fell in the Caucasian-associated ancestry cluster. Notes on the study in general: It was taken for granted in presence/absence analyses that sequencing depth across donors was roughly uniform. CMV antigen specificity of a few CMV-associated chains was confirmed in vitro.

Worth noting for this clone: The antigen remains undetermined.

Germline V gives CDR1 SGDLS, CDR2 YYNGEE. The V and J ends lost 2 bases and 2 bases respectively, with 12 bases between them. The CDR3 loop spans 15 amino acids. PCR employed 60 Vbeta and 13 Jbeta primers. Assay used: immunoSEQ multiplex PCR; TCRdb lists only in-frame clones, some missing. The table lists roughly 100,000 clones, nearly 70% of them singletons. The chain carries TRBV9 and TRBJ2-3; D perhaps matches TRBD1 (5 bases). This sequence originates from a woman aged 45-59 years in good health and CMV-seropositive. Material for sequencing was PBMCs. CDR3 protein: CASSVWAGPTDTQYF. In DNA form, the CDR3 reads TGTGCCAGCAGCGTTTGGGCAGGGCCCACAGATACGCAGTATTTT.